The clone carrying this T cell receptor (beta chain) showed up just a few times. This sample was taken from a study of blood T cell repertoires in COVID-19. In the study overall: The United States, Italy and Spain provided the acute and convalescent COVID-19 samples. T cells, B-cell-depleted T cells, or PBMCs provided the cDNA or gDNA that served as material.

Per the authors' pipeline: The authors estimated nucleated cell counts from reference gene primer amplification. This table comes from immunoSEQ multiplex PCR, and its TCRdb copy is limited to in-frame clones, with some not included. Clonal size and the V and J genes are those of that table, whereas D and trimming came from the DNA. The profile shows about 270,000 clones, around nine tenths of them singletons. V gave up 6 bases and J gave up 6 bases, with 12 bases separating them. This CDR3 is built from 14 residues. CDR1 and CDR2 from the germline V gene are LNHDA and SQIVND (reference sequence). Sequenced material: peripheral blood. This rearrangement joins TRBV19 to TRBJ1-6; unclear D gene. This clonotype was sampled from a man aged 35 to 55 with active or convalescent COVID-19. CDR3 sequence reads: CASSPGLFNSPLHF. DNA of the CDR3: TGTGCCAGTAGCCCCGGACTGTTTAATTCACCCCTCCACTTT.